The 4 T cell receptor beta chains below come from one sample, sequenced in a study of Ad26.COV2.S vaccination and SARS-CoV-2 variants. Data came from immunoSEQ multiplex PCR; TCRdb stores just in-frame clones and leaves some out. The data show hundreds of thousands of clones, 89% seen once. Treatment described: roughly 20 received Ad26.COV2.S at low or high dose, single or two shots; several received placebo; per-sample allocation not given. At day 63 after the first vaccine or placebo injection, samples were drawn. This sample comprised peripheral blood, obtained in a trial of Ad26.COV2.S vaccine versus placebo. The receptors derive from a person aged 18-65 years who received the Ad26.COV2.S COVID-19 vaccine or a placebo.

The V call is TRBV24-1, the J call TRBJ2-2; 7 bases match TRBD2. Germline V gene sequence: CDR1 KGHDR, CDR2 SFDVKD. The CDR3 has 17 residues. V lost 4 bases and J lost 5; bases outside the gene matches: 12. The CDR3 protein is CATSDSGTTIRTGELFF. CDR3 coding DNA: TGTGCCACCAGTGACTCCGGGACTACTATAAGAACCGGGGAGCTGTTTTTT.

The V and J genes are TRBV19 and TRBJ1-5; D is unresolved. This CDR3 region has 15 residues. Trimming took 1 base from V and 6 from J, leaving 13 bases between them. Germline values: CDR1 LNHDA, CDR2 SQIVND (reference sequence). The CDR3 region is CASSIGSEQPQPQHF. The CDR3 DNA is TGTGCCAGTAGTATAGGGTCGGAACAGCCTCAGCCCCAGCATTTT. The full variable domain, its missing parts supplied by reference TRBV19 and TRBJ1-5, is DGGITQSPKYLFRKEGQNVTLSCEQNLNHDAMYWYRQDPGQGLRLIYYSQIVNDFQKGDIAEGYSVSREKKESFPLTVTSAQKNPTAFYLCASSIGSEQPQPQHFGDGTRLSIL.

This clone was detected only once. The rearrangement links TRBV11-1 to TRBJ2-5, with D possibly called TRBD1 or TRBD2 (5 bases each). The V end was cut by 3 bases, the J end by 5 bases, with 13 bases between. This CDR3 region has 14 residues. Germline loops: CDR1 SGHAT, CDR2 FQDESV (reference sequence). Here the CDR3 reads CASSLGPRRETQYF. In nucleotides, the CDR3 is TGTGCCAGCAGCTTGGGACCAAGGCGGGAGACCCAGTACTTC.

V and J are TRBV9 and TRBJ2-7; the D gene could be TRBD1 or TRBD2 (5 bases each). The CDR3 is 14 amino acids. Per germline, CDR1 SGDLS and CDR2 YYNGEE. V lost 3 bases, J lost 5 bases, and 15 bases lay in between. CDR3 coding DNA: TGTGCCAGCAGCGCTGGACTTGGCAGGGACGAGCAGTACTTC. Translated: CASSAGLGRDEQYF.